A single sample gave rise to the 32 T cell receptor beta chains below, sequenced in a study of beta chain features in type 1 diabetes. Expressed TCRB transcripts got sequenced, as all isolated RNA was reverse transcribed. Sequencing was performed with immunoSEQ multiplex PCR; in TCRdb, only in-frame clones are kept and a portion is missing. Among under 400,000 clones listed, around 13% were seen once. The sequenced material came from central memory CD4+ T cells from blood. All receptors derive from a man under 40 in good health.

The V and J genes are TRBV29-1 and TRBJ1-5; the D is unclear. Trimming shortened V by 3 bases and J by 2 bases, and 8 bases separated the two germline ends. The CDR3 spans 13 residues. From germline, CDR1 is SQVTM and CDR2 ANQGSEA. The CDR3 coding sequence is TGCAGCGTTGAGGAAAATGGCAATCAGCCCCAGCATTTT. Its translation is CSVEENGNQPQHF.

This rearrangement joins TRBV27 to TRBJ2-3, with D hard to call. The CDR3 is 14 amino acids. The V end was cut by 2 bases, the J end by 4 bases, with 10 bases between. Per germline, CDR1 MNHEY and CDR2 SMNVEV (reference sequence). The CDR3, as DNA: TGTGCCAGCAGTTTAGTTATTAGGGCAGATACGCAGTATTTT. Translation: CASSLVIRADTQYF.

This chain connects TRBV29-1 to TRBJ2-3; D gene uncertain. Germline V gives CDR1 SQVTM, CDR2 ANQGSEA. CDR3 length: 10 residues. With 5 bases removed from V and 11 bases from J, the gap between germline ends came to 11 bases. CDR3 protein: CSVHEAWQYF. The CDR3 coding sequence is TGCAGCGTTCACGAGGCATGGCAGTATTTT.

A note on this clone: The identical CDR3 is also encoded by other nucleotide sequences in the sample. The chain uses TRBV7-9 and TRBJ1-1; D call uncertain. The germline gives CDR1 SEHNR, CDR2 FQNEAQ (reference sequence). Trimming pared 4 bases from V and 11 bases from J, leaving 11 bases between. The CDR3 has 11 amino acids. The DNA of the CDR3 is TGTGCCAGCAGCTCGACCCGCGAGGCTTTCTTT. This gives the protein CASSSTREAFF. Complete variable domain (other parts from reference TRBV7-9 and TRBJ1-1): DTGVSQNPRHKITKRGQNVTFRCDPISEHNRLYWYRQTLGQGPEFLTYFQNEAQLEKSRLLSDRFSAERPKGSFSTLEIQRTEQGDSAMYLCASSSTREAFFGQGTRLTVV.

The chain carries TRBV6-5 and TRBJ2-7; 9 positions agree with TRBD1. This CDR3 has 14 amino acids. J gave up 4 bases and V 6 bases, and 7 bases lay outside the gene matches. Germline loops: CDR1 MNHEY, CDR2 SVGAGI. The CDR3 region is CASSPTGGVYEQYF. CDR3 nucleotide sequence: TGTGCCAGCAGCCCAACAGGGGGCGTTTACGAGCAGTACTTC.

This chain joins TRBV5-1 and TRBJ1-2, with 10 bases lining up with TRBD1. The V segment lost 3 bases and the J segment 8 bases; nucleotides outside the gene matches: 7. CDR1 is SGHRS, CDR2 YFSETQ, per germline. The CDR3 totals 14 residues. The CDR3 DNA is TGCGCCAGCAGCTGGGGGACAGGGGACAGCGGCTACACCTTC. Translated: CASSWGTGDSGYTF.

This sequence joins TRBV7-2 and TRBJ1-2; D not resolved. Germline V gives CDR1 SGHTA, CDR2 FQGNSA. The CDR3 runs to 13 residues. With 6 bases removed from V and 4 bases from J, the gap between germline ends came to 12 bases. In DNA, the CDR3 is TGTGCCAGCAGTTTGGCAAAGGTCTATGGCTACACCTTC. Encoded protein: CASSLAKVYGYTF.

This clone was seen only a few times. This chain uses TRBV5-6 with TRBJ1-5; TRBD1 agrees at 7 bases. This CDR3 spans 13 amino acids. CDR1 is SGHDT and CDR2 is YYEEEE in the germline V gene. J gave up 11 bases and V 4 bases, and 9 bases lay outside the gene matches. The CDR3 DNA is TGTGCCAGCAGCCGGGGACAGCTATCAGCCCAGCATTTT. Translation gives CASSRGQLSAQHF.

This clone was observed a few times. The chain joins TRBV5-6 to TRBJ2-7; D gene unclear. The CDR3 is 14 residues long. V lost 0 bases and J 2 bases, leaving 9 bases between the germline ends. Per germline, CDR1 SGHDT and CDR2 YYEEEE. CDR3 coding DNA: TGTGCCAGCAGCTTGGGGGATGGGGCCTACGAGCAGTACGTC. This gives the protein CASSLGDGAYEQYV.

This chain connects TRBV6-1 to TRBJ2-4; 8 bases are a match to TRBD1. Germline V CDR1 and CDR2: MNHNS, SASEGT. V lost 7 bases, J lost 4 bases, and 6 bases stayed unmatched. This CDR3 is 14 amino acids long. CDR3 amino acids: CASNLDRGKNIQYF. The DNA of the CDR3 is TGTGCCAGCAACCTTGACAGGGGAAAAAACATTCAGTACTTC.

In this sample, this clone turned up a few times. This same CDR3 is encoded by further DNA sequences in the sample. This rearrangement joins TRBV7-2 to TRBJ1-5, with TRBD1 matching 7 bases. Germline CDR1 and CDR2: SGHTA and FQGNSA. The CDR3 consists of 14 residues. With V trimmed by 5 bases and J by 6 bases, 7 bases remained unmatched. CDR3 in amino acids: CASSLRGQGQPQHF. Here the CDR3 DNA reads TGTGCCAGCAGCCTTAGGGGGCAGGGTCAGCCCCAGCATTTT.

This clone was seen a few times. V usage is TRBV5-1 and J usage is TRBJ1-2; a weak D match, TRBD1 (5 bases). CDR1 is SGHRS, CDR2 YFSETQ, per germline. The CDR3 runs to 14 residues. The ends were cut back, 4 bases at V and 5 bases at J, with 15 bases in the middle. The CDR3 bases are TGCGCCAGCAGCCCGGACGGGGCCGGGTATGGCTACACCTTC. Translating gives CASSPDGAGYGYTF.

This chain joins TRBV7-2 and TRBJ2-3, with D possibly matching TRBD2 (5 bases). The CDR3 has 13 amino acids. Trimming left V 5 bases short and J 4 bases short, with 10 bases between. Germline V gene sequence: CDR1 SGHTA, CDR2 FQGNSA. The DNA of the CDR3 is TGTGCCAGCAGCGGAGGACGGGCAGATACGCAGTATTTT. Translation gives CASSGGRADTQYF.

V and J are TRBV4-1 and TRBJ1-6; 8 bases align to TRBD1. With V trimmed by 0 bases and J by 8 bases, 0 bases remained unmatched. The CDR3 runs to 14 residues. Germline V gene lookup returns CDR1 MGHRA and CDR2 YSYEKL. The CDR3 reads CASSQETGDSPLHF. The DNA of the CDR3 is TGCGCCAGCAGCCAAGAGACAGGGGATTCACCCCTCCACTTT.

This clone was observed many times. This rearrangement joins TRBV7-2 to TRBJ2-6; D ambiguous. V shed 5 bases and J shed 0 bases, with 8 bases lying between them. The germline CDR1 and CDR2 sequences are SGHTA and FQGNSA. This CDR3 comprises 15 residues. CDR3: CASSLYHSGANVLTF. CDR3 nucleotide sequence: TGTGCCAGCAGCCTTTATCACTCTGGGGCCAACGTCCTGACTTTC. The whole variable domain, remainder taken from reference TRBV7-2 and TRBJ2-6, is GAGVSQSPSNKVTEKGKDVELRCDPISGHTALYWYRQSLGQGLEFLIYFQGNSAPDKSGLPSDRFSAERTGGSVSTLTIQRTQQEDSAVYLCASSLYHSGANVLTFGAGSRLTVL.

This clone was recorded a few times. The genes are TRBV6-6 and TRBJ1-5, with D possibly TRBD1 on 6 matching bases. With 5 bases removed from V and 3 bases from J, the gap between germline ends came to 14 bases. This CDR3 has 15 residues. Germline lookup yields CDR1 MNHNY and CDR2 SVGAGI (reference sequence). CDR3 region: CASSPGQTPNQPQHF. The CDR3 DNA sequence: TGTGCCAGCAGTCCGGGACAAACCCCCAATCAGCCCCAGCATTTT.

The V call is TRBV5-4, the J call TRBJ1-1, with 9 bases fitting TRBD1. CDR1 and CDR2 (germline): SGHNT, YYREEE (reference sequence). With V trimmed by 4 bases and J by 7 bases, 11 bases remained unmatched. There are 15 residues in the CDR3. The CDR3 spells CASSKTGTGSDEAFF. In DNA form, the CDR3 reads TGTGCCAGCAGCAAGACCGGGACAGGGAGTGATGAAGCTTTCTTT.

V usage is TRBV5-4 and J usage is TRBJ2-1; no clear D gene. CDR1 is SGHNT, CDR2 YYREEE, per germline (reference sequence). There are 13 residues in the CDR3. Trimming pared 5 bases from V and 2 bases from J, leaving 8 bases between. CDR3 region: CASRGLAYNEQFF. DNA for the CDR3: TGTGCCAGCAGGGGCTTAGCCTACAATGAGCAGTTCTTC.

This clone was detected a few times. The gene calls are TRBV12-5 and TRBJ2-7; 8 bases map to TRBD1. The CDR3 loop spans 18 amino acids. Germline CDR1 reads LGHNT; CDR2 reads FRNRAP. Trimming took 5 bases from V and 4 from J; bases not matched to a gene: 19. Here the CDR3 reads CASGPWGAAGGFFYEQYV. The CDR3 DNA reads TGTGCTAGTGGTCCCTGGGGTGCTGCAGGGGGCTTTTTTTACGAGCAGTACGTC.

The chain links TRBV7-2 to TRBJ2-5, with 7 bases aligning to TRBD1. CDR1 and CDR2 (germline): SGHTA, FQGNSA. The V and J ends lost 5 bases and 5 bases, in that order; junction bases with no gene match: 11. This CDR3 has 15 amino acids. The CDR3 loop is CASSRGQVVGETQYF. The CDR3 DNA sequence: TGTGCCAGCAGCCGCGGACAGGTGGTGGGGGAGACCCAGTACTTC.

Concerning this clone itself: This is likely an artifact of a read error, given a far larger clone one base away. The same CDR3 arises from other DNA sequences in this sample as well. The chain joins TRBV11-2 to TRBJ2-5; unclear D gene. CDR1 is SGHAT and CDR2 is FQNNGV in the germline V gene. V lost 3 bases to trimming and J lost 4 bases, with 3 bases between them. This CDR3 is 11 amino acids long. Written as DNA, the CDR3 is TGTGCCAGCAGCTTGAGAGAGACCCAGTACTTC. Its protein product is CASSLRETQYF.

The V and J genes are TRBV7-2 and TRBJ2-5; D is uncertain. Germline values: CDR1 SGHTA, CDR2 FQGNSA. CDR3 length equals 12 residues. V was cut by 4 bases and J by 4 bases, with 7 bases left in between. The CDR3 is CASSSLRETQYF. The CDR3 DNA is TGTGCCAGCAGCTCACTGAGAGAGACCCAGTACTTC.

Here the CDR3 reads CASSLRGKETQYF. The CDR3 DNA reads as TGTGCCAGCAGCTTAAGGGGGAAAGAGACCCAGTACTTC. This chain joins TRBV7-9 and TRBJ2-5; TRBD1 might be the D (6 bases). V lost 2 bases to trimming and J lost 3 bases, with 7 bases between them. From germline, CDR1 is SEHNR and CDR2 FQNEAQ (reference sequence). The CDR3 length is 13 residues.

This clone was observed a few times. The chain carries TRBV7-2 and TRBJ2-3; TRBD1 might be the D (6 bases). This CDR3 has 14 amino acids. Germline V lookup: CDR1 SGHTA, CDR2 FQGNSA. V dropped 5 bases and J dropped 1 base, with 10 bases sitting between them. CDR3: CASSLRQGTDTQYF. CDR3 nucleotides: TGTGCCAGCAGCCTTCGACAGGGCACAGATACGCAGTATTTT.

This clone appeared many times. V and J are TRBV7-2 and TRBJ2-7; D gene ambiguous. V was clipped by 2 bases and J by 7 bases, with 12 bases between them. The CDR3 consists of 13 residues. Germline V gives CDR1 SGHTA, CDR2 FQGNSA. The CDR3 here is CASSLTVLWEQYF. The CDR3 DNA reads TGTGCCAGCAGCTTAACTGTCCTCTGGGAGCAGTACTTC.

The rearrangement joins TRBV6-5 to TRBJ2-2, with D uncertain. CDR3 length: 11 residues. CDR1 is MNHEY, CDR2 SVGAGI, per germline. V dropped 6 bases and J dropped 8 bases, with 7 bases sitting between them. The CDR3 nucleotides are TGTGCCAGCAGCAGGTTAGGGGAGCTGTTTTTT. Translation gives CASSRLGELFF.

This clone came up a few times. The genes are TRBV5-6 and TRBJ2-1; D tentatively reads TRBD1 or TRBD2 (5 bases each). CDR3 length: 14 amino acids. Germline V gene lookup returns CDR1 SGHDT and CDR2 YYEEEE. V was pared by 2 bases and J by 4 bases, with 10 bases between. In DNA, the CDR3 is TGTGCCAGCAGCTTCGGGACGGAATACAATGAGCAGTTCTTC. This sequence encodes CASSFGTEYNEQFF.

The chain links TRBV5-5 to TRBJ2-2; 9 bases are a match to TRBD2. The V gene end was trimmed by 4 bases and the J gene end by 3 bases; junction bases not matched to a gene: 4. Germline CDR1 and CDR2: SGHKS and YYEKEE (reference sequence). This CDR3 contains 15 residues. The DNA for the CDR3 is TGTGCCAGCAGCCCGCGGGGGGGCTACACCGGGGAGCTGTTTTTT. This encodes CASSPRGGYTGELFF.

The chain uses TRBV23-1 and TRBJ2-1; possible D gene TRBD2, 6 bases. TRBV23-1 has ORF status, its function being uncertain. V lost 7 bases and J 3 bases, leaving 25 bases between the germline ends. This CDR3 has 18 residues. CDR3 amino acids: CASTPPGESGVDYNEQFF. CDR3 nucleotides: TGCGCCAGCACTCCTCCGGGGGAATCGGGGGTTGACTACAATGAGCAGTTCTTC.

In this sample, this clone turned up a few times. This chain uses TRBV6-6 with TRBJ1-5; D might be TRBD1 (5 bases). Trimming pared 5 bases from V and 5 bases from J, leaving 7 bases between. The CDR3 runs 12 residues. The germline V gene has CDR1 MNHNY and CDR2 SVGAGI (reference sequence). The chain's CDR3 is CASSRRDQPQHF. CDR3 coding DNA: TGTGCCAGCAGTCGCAGGGATCAGCCCCAGCATTTT.

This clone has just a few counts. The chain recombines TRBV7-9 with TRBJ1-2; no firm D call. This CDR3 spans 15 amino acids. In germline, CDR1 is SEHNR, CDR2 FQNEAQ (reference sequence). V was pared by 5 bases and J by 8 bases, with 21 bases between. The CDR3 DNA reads TGTGCCAGCAGCCCCTCCCTCGGAGGGTTGAGCGGCTACACCTTC. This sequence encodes CASSPSLGGLSGYTF.

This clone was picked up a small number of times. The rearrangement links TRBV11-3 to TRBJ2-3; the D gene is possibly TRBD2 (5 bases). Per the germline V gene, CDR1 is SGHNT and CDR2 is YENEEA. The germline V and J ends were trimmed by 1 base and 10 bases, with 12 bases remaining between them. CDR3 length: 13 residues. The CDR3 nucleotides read TGTGCCAGCAGCTTAGGCCAGTCGGAGGCGCAGTATTTT. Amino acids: CASSLGQSEAQYF.